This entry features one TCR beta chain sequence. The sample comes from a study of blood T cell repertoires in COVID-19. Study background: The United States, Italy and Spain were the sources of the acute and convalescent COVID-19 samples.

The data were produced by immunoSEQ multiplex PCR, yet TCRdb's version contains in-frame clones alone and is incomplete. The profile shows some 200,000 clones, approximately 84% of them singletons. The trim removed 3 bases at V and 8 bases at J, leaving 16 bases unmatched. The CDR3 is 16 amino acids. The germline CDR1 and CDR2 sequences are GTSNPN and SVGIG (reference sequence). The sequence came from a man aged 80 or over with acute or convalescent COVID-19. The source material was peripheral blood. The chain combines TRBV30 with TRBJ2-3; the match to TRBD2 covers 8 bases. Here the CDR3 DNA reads TGTGCCTGGAGGGACCCGACTAGCGCCTTGCGGGGTACGCAGTATTTT. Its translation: CAWRDPTSALRGTQYF. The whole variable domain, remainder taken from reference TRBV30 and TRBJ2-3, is SQTIHQWPATLVQPVGSPLSLECTVEGTSNPNLYWYRQAAGRGLQLLFYSVGIGQISSEVPQNLSASRPQDRQFILSSKKLLLSDSGFYLCAWRDPTSALRGTQYFGPGTRLTVL.